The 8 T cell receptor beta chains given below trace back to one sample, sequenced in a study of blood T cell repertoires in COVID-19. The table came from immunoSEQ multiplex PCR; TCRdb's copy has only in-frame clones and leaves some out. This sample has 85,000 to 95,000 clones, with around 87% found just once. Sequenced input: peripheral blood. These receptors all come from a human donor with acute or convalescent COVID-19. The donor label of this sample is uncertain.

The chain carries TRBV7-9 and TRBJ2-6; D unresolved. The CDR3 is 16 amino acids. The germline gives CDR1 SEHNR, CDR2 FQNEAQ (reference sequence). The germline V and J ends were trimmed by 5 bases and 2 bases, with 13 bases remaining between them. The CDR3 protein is CASSPNSHPGANVLTF. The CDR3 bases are TGTGCCAGCAGCCCCAATAGCCATCCTGGGGCCAACGTCCTGACTTTC.

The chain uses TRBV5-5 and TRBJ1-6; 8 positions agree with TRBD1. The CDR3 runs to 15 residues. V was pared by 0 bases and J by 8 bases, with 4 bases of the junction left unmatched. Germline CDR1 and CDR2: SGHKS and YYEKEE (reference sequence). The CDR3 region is CASSLAGTGDSPLHF. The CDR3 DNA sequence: TGTGCCAGCAGCTTGGCCGGGACAGGCGATTCACCCCTCCACTTT.

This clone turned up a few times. CDR3 region: CASSSPAGRGGRVTDTQYF. CDR3 coding DNA: TGTGCCAGCAGCTCTCCTGCTGGGCGGGGGGGCCGGGTCACAGATACGCAGTATTTT. The chain recombines TRBV7-9 with TRBJ2-3, with 9 bases lining up with TRBD2. Germline V gene sequence: CDR1 SEHNR, CDR2 FQNEAQ (reference sequence). J gave up 2 bases and V 4 bases, and 16 bases lay outside the gene matches. This CDR3 contains 19 residues.

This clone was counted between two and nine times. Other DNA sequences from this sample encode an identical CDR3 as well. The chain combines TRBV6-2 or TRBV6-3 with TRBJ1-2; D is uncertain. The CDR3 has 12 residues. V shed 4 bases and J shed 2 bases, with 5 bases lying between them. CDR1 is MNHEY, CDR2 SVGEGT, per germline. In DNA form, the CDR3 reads TGTGCCAGCAGTTTTCTAAACTATGGCTACACCTTC. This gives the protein CASSFLNYGYTF.

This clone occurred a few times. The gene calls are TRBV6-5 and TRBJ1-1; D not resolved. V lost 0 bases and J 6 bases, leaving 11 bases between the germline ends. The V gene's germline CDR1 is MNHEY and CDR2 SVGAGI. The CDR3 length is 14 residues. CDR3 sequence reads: CASSYSRTGSEAFF. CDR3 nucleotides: TGTGCCAGCAGTTACTCCCGAACGGGGTCTGAAGCTTTCTTT.

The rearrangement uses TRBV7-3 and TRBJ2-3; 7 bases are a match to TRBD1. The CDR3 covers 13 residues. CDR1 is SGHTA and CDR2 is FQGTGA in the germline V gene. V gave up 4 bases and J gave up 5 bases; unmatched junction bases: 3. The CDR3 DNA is TGTGCCAGCAGCTCACAGGGGAGAGATACGCAGTATTTT. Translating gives CASSSQGRDTQYF.

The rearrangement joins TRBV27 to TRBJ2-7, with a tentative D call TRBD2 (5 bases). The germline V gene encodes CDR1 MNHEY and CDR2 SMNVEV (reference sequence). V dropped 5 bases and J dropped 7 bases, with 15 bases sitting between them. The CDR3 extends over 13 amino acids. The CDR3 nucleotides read TGTGCCAGCAGTAGGACCTCTTCGGGGGAGCAGTACTTC. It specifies CASSRTSSGEQYF.

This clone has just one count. The CDR3 sequence is CASSPPPTAPTNEKLFF. In DNA, the CDR3 is TGTGCCAGCAGCCCCCCGCCGACAGCACCAACTAATGAAAAACTGTTTTTT. The chain recombines TRBV6-2 or TRBV6-3 with TRBJ1-4; D perhaps matches TRBD1 (5 bases). CDR1 and CDR2 (germline): MNHEY, SVGEGT. With 6 bases removed from V and 0 bases from J, the gap between germline ends came to 17 bases. The CDR3 spans 17 residues.